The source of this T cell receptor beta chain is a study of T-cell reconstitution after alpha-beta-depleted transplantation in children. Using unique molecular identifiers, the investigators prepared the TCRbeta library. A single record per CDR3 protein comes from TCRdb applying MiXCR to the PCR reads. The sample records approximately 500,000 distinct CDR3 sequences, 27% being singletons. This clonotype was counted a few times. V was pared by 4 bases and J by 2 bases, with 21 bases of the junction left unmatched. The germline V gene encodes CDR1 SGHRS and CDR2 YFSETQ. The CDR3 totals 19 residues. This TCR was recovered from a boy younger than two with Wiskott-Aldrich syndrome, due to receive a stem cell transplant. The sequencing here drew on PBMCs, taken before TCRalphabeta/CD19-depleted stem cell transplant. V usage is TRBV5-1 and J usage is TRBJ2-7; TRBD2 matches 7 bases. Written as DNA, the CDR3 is TGCGCCAGCAGCCTGGGCGTTCAGGGATGGAGCGGGGCGACCTACGAGCAGTACTTC. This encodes CASSLGVQGWSGATYEQYF.